The clone carrying this TCR beta chain was recorded a few times. This sample was included in a study of response to subunit inactivated influenza vaccine. This CDR3 spans 12 amino acids. Germline loops: CDR1 ENHRY, CDR2 SYGVKD. Trimming cost V 0 bases and J 10 bases, with 9 bases left between them. TCRdb called the RT-PCR reads again in MiXCR, with one record for every CDR3 protein. The sample includes around 200,000 distinct CDR3 sequences, 7.5% to 10% of them seen just once. This chain connects TRBV10-3 to TRBJ1-1; D is uncertain. The sample in question was non-naive T cells sorted from PBMCs, obtained on the day of vaccination. The sequence was collected from a man aged 50 to 59 who received an inactivated influenza vaccine. CDR3 protein: CAISESGVGAFF. The CDR3 DNA reads as TGTGCCATCAGTGAGTCAGGTGTCGGAGCTTTCTTT.